This T cell receptor beta chain was identified during a study of cytomegalovirus exposure and HLA in healthy donors. Both 60 Vbeta primers and 13 Jbeta primers went into the PCR. Sequencing used immunoSEQ multiplex PCR; TCRdb keeps in-frame clones, though not all of them. The sample holds 150,000 to 200,000 clones, about 80% seen once. This CDR3 is built from 15 residues. Germline V gene data show CDR1 as SGDLS and CDR2 as YYNGEE. The V end lost 0 bases, the J end lost 1 base, and 10 bases lay between the germline ends. Study-level results: The authors later linked a missense DCLRE1C variant to TCR beta V- and J-gene trimming.

As for this clone: Its antigen remains unknown.

This sequence was found in a woman aged 30 to 39 in good health and CMV-seropositive. Sequenced sample: PBMCs. The chain couples TRBV9 to TRBJ2-5; perhaps TRBD2 as D (5 bases). The CDR3 coding sequence is TGTGCCAGCAGCGTAGCTTCGGGGATCCAAGAGACCCAGTACTTC. This sequence encodes CASSVASGIQETQYF.